This TCR beta chain was sequenced in a study of brain T cells in children with intractable seizures. Worth noting for this clone: Its target is not known.

The sequenced cases were selected for having the highest brain T cell transcript signatures. CDR1 is SEHNR and CDR2 is FQNEAQ in the germline V gene (reference sequence). Deletions cut 5 bases from V and 0 bases from J, with 17 bases between. CDR3 length: 16 amino acids. Points from the study as a whole: Viral specificity was inferred only from CDR3 similarity; HCMV serostatus was unknown.

Clones were sequenced by immunoSEQ multiplex PCR, and TCRdb holds only the in-frame ones, with some missing. The top ten hold roughly 25% of the sample, which has 78,000 or so clones, 91% seen once. The V and J genes are TRBV7-9 and TRBJ2-7; D ambiguous. The sequencing here drew on peripheral blood, taken at surgery. This TCR derives from a girl between 2 and 10 years old with Rasmussen encephalitis and intractable seizures. The CDR3 loop reads CASSLIPDGPSYEQYF. The CDR3 nucleotides are TGTGCCAGCAGCCTAATCCCCGACGGGCCCTCCTACGAGCAGTACTTC.